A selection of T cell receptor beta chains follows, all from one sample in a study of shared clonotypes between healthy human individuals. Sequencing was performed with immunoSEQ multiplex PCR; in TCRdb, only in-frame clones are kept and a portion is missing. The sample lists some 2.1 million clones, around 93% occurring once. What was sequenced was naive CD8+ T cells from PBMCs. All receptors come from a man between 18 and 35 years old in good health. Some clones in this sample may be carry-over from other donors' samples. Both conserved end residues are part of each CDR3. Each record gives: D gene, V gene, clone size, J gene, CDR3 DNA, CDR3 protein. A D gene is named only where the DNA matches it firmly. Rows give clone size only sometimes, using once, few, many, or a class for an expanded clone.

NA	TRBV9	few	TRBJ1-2	TGTGCCAGCAGTAAACAGGGAGGCTATGGCTACACCTTC	CASSKQGGYGYTF
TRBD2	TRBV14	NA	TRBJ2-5	TGTGCCAGCAGCCAAGACGTAGCGGGAGACCAAGAGACCCAGTACTTC	CASSQDVAGDQETQYF
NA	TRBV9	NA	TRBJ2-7	TGTGCCAGCAGCGTAGGAGGAGGGAGTCGGTCCTACGAGCAGTACTTC	CASSVGGGSRSYEQYF
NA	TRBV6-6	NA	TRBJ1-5	TGTGCCAGCAGTCCCGGAGCAGGGGCTTGGAATCAGCCCCAGCATTTT	CASSPGAGAWNQPQHF
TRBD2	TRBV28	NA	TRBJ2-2	TGTGCCAGCAGTTTCGCCGAAGCGGGAGAGAACACCGGGGAGCTGTTTTTT	CASSFAEAGENTGELFF
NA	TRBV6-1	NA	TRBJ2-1	TGTGCCAGCAGTGAAATGGGCAGGGGAAATGAGCAGTTCTTC	CASSEMGRGNEQFF
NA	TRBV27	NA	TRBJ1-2	TGTGCCAGCAGTCTCATCGGACAGACTAACTATGGCTACACCTTC	CASSLIGQTNYGYTF
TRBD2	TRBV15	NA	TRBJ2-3	TGTGCCACCAGCAATACTAGCGGGAGGGCCAGAGGGGATACGCAGTATTTT	CATSNTSGRARGDTQYF
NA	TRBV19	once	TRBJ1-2	TGTGCCAGTAGTATAGACCAGGAGCACTATGGCTACACCTTC	CASSIDQEHYGYTF
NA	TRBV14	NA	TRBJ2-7	TGTGCCAGCAGCCGGTGGACAAACTCCTACGAGCAGTACTTC	CASSRWTNSYEQYF
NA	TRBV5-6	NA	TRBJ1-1	TGTGCCAGCACCCTTCGGGGGCTGACTGAAGCTTTCTTT	CASTLRGLTEAFF
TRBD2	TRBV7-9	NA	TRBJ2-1	TGTGCCAGCAGCTTAGTGGGGAGACTAGCGGAGCACAATGAGCAGTTCTTC	CASSLVGRLAEHNEQFF
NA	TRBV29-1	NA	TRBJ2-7	TGCAGCGTTGTAACGGAGACAAGATTTTACGAGCAGTACTTC	CSVVTETRFYEQYF
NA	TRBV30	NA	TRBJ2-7	TGTGCCTGGAGGATCCCCAGGGCGCGTTCCTACGAGCAGTACTTC	CAWRIPRARSYEQYF
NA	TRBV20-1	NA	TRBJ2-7	TGCAGTGCTAGAGAGGCCGAGCAGTACTTC	CSAREAEQYF